The TCR beta chain under discussion was sequenced for a study of response to subunit inactivated influenza vaccine. The ends were cut back, 3 bases at V and 0 bases at J, with 7 bases in the middle. There are 13 residues in the CDR3. Germline assignment: CDR1 DFQATT and CDR2 SNEGSKA (reference sequence). TCRdb re-called the RT-PCR reads through MiXCR, storing one row per CDR3 protein. The table includes 500,000 to 600,000 distinct CDR3 sequences, about 10% detected once. This sample also belongs to another study, concerning T cells expressing NK-cell markers. That paper notes: Scientists made TCR beta cDNA using 5'RACE template switching with UMIs. Sorting was restricted to alpha-beta TCR T cells by an anti-gamma-delta TCR antibody in several experiments. The dominant NKG2C+ clonotypes represented 1.0-7.0% of CD8+ T cells in more than five donors. These same clonotypes (in several donors) also led the CD3+CD56-NKG2C+ fraction. Expanded NKG2C+ T cell clones had unclear HCMV specificity.

The chain is built from TRBV20-1 and TRBJ2-3; D not resolved. The sequence derives from a man in his fifties who received an inactivated influenza vaccine. Sequenced material: PBMCs from blood, taken on the day of vaccination. DNA of the CDR3: TGCAGTGCTAGGTTGGTCAGCACAGATACGCAGTATTTT. This sequence encodes CSARLVSTDTQYF.